This T cell receptor (beta chain) was documented in a study of cytomegalovirus exposure and HLA in healthy donors. About the research overall: Earlier results showed approximately 110 million unique TCR beta sequences derived from approximately 170 million T cells. Overall study findings and caveats: Earlier analysis yielded a pattern in which most TCR beta V segments were productive about 90% or about 30% of the time. For presence/absence analyses, sequencing depth was assumed to be roughly uniform across donors. A few of the chains that were CMV-associated were confirmed in vitro to be specific for CMV antigens.

On this clone itself: What it recognizes is unknown.

Amplification used 60 Vbeta primers and 13 Jbeta primers. Libraries were prepared by immunoSEQ multiplex PCR; TCRdb keeps only in-frame clonotypes and omits some of them. This sample has some 82,000 clones, with around 84% found just once. The sequenced material came from PBMCs. This clonotype was sampled from a woman in her forties or fifties in good health and CMV-seronegative.

CDR3 sequence: CASSAQGYTEAFF. The CDR3 bases are TGCGCCAGCAGCGCTCAGGGGTACACTGAAGCTTTCTTT. The V call is TRBV5-1, the J call TRBJ1-1; the D gene is possibly TRBD1 (6 bases). Trimming shortened V by 4 bases and J by 3 bases, and 10 bases separated the two germline ends. Germline V gene lookup returns CDR1 SGHRS and CDR2 YFSETQ. The length of the CDR3 is 13 residues.